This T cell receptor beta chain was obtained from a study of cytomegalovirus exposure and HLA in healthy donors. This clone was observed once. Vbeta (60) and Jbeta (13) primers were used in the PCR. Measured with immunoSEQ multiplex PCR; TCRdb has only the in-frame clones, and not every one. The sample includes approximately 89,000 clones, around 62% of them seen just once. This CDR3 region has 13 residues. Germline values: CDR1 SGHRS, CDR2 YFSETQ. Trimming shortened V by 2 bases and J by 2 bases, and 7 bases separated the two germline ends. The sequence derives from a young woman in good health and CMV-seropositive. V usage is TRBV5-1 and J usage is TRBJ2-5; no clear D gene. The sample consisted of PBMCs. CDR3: CASSFGSQETQYF. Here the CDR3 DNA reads TGCGCCAGCAGCTTTGGCAGTCAAGAGACCCAGTACTTC. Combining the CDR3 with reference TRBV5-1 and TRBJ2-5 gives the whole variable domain KAGVTQTPRYLIKTRGQQVTLSCSPISGHRSVSWYQQTPGQGLQFLFEYFSETQRNKGNFPGRFSGRQFSNSRSEMNVSTLELGDSALYLCASSFGSQETQYFGPGTRLLVL.